This TCR beta chain was profiled in a study of T cell responses to AZD1222 COVID-19 vaccine. Study context: Investigators merged groups given second doses at roughly 4 or roughly 12 weeks.

Only in-frame clones appear in the TCRdb table, and some are missing; sequencing was by immunoSEQ multiplex PCR. The sample includes 120,000 or so clones, roughly 90% of them seen just once. The CDR3 has 14 amino acids. V lost 6 bases to trimming and J lost 0 bases, with 9 bases between them. Per germline, CDR1 MDHEN and CDR2 SYDVKM. The material sequenced was peripheral blood, taken on day 0 of AZD1222 vaccination. The TCR sequence derives from an adult in good health. This chain joins TRBV28 and TRBJ1-3; D is unresolved. The CDR3 nucleotides read TGTGCCAGCAGCGGGCCCCTCTCTGGAAACACCATATATTTT. Its protein is CASSGPLSGNTIYF.